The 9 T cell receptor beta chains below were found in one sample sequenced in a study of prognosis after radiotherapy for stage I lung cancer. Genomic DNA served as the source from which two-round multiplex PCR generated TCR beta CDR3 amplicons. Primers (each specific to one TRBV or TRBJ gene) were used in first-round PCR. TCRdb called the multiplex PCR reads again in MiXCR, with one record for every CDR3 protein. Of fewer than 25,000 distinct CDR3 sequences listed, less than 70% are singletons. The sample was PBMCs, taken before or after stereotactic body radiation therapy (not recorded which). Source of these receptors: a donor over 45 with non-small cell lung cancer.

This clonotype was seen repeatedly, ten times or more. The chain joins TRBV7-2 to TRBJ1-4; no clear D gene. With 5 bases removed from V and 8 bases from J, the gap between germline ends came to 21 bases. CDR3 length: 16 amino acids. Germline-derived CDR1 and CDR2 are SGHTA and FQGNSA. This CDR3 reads CASSPPTALRSEKLFF. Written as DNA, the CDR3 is TGTGCCAGCAGCCCACCCACGGCCCTCCGCAGCGAAAAACTGTTTTTT.

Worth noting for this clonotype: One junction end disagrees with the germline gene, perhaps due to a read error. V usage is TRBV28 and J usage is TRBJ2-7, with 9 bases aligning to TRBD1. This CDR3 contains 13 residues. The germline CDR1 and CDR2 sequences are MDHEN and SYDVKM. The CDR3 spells CASKGQGSYEHYF. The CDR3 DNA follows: TGTGCCAGCAAGGGACAGGGCTCCTACGAGCATTACTTC.

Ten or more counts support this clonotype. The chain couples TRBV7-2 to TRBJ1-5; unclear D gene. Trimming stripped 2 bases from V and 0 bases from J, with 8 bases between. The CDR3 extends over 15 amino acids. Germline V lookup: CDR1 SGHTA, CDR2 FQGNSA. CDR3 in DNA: TGTGCCAGCAGCTTAATAGGATATAGCAATCAGCCCCAGCATTTT. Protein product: CASSLIGYSNQPQHF.

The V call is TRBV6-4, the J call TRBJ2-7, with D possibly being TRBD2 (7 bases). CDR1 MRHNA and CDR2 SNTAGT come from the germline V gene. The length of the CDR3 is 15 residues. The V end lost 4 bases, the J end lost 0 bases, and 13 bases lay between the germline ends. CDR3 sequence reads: CASSASGGGSYEQYF. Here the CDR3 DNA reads TGTGCCAGCAGTGCCTCGGGGGGCGGCTCCTACGAGCAGTACTTC.

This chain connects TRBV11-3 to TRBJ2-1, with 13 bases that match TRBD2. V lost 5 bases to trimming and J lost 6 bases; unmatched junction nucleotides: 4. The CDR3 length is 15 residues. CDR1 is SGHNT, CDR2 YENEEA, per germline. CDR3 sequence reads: CASSHGLAGVNEQFF. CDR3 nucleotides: TGTGCCAGCAGCCACGGACTAGCGGGAGTCAATGAGCAGTTCTTC.

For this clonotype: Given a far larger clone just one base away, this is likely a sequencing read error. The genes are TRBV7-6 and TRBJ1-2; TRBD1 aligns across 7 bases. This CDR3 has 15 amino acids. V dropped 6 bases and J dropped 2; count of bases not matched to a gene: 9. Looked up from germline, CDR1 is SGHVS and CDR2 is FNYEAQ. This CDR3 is CASSRTGVANYGYTF. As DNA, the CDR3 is TGTGCCAGCAGTCGAACAGGGGTCGCGAACTATGGCTACACCTTC.

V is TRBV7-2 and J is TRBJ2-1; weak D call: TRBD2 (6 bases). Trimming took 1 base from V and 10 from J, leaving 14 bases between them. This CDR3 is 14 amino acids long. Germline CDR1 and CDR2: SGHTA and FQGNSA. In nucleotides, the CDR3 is TGTGCCAGCAGCTTAGGTCGGAGGGGCAACGAGCAGTTCTTC. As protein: CASSLGRRGNEQFF.

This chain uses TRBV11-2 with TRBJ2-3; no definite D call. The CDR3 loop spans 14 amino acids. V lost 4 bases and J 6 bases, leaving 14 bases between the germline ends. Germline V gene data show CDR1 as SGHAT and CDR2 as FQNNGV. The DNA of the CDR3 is TGTGCCAGCAGCTATGGGTCCGACGGTGATACGCAGTATTTT. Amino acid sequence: CASSYGSDGDTQYF.

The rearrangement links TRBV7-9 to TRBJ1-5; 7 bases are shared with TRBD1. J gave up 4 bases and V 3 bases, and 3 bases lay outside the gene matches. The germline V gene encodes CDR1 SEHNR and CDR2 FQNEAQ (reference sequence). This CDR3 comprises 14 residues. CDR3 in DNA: TGTGCCAGCAGCTTTCCAGGGGGGAATCAGCCCCAGCATTTT. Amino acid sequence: CASSFPGGNQPQHF.